This paragraph covers one T cell receptor beta chain sequence. The study drew participants aged about 18 to 95 years from 20 to 30 US areas. Clinical histories supplied by participants themselves formed the basis of cohort assignment. Authors' methods: Quantification of nucleated cells was approximated via reference gene primer amplification. Method: immunoSEQ multiplex PCR; TCRdb's copy keeps in-frame clones and lacks some. From that table come the V and J calls and clone size; the DNA was used to work out D and trimming. The data contain under 150,000 clones, approximately 86% of them seen just once; the ten biggest clones take up about 6.1%. The data were obtained in a study of blood T cell repertoires in COVID-19. Background on the study: Whether acute or convalescent, the COVID-19 samples came from the United States, Italy and Spain.

CDR1 is SNHLY, CDR2 FYNNEI, per germline. The CDR3 loop spans 14 amino acids. V was trimmed by 4 bases and J by 4 bases, leaving 13 bases between them. Sequencing was done on a sample of PBMCs or T cells enriched from blood (not recorded which). The source is a woman aged 40 to 50 who had recovered from COVID-19. This sequence joins TRBV2 and TRBJ1-2; D is possibly TRBD1 (6 bases). The DNA for the CDR3 is TGTGCCAGCAGTGCGACAGGAGTAGGCTATGGCTACACCTTC. Amino acids: CASSATGVGYGYTF.